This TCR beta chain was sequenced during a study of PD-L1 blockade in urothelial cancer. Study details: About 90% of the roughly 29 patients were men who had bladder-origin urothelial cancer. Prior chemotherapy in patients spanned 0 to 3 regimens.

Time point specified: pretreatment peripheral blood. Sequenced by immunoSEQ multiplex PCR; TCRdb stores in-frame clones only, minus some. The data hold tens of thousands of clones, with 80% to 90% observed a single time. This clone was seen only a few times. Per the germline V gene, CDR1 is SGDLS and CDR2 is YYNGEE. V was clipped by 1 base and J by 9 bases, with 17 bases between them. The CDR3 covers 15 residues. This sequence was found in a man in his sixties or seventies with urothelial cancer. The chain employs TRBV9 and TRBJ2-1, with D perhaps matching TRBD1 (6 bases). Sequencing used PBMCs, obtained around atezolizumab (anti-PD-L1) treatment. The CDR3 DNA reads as TGTGCCAGCAGCGTATCGATACAGGGTATCGGTGAGCAGTTCTTC. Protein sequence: CASSVSIQGIGEQFF.